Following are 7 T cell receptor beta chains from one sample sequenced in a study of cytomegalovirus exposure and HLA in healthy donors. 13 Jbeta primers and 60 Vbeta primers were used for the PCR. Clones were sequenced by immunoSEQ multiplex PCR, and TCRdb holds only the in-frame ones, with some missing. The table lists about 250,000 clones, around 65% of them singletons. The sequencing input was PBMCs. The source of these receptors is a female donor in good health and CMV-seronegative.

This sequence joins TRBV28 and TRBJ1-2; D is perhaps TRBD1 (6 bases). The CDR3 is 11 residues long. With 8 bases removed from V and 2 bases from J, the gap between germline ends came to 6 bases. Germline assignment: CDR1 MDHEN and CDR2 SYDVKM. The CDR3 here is CASQGNYGYTF. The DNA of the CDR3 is TGTGCCAGCCAGGGGAACTATGGCTACACCTTC.

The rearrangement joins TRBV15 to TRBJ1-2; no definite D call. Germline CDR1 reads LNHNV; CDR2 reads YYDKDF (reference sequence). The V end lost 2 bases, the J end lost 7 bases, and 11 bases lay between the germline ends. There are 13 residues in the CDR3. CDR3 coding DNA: TGTGCCACCAGCAGATTTGACGGAGGTGGCTACACCTTC. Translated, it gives CATSRFDGGGYTF.

CDR3 sequence: CASRLAHTPCSYNEQFF. CDR3 DNA: TGTGCAAGTCGCTTAGCCCACACACCCTGCTCCTACAATGAGCAGTTCTTC. The J gene is TRBJ2-1, the V gene TRBV12-2; the table calls TRBD1, which could not be checked here. TRBV12-2 is given as a pseudogene. The CDR3 contains 17 residues.

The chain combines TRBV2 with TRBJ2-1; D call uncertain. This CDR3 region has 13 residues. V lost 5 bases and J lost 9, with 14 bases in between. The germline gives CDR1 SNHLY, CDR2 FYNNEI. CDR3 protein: CASSKLVNGEQFF. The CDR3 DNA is TGTGCCAGCAGTAAACTGGTTAACGGTGAGCAGTTCTTC.

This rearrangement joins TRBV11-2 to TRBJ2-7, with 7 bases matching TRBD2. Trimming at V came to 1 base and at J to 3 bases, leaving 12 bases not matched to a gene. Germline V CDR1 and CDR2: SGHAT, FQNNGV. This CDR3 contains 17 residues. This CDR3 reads CASSLGPLLAQDYEQYF. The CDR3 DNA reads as TGTGCCAGCAGCTTAGGACCCTTACTAGCGCAAGACTACGAGCAGTACTTC.

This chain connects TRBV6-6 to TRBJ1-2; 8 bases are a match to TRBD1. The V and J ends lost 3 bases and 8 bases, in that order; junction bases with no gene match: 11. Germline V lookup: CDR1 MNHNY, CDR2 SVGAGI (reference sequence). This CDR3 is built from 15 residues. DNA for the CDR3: TGTGCCAGCAGTTATCCAGGGGGCGCGCGGGAAGGCTACACCTTC. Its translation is CASSYPGGAREGYTF.

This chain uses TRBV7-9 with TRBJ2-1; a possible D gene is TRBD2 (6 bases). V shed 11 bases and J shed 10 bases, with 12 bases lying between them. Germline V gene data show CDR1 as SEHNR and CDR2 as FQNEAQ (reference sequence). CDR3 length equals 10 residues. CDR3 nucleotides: TGTGCCCTCAGCGGGCTAGAGCAGTTCTTC. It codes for CALSGLEQFF.